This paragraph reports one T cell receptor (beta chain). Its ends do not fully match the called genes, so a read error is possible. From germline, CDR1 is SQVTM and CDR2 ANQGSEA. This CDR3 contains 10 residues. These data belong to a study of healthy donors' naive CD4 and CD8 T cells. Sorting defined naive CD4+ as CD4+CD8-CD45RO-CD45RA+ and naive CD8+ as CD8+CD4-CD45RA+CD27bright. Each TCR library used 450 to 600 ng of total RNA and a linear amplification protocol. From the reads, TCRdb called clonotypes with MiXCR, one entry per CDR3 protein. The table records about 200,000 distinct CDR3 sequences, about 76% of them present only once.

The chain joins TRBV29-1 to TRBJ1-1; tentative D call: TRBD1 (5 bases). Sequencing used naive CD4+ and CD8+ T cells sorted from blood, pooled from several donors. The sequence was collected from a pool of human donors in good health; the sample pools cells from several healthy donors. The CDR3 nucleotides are TGCAGCGACCACGGAGGGGATGTGACGTTT. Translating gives CSDHGGDVTF.